Listed here are 18 T cell receptor beta chains from one sample, sequenced in a study of cytomegalovirus exposure and HLA in healthy donors. Profiled with immunoSEQ multiplex PCR; TCRdb holds only in-frame clones, not every one. The sample shows tens of thousands of clones, around 93% of them seen only once. Source material: PBMCs. The receptors were gathered from a woman in her late teens or twenties in good health and CMV-seropositive.

CDR3 in amino acids: CAIGHFQTDTQYF. CDR3 nucleotides: TGTGCGATCGGACATTTTCAGACAGATACGCAGTATTTT. This chain uses TRBV15 with TRBJ2-3; D might be TRBD1 (5 bases). This CDR3 contains 13 residues. Looked up from germline, CDR1 is LNHNV and CDR2 is YYDKDF (reference sequence).

J is TRBJ1-6 and V is TRBV19; TRBD1 matches at 8 bases. Germline values: CDR1 LNHDA, CDR2 SQIVND (reference sequence). The CDR3 extends over 16 amino acids. After removal of 5 bases from V and 7 bases from J, the junction contained 10 bases not matched to a gene. CDR3 amino acids: CASSRTGQGRNSPLHF. CDR3 nucleotide sequence: TGTGCCAGTAGTCGAACCGGACAGGGACGGAATTCACCCCTCCACTTT.

The chain employs TRBV18 and TRBJ2-2; TRBD2 is a possible D gene (5 bases). Between the trimmed V and J ends, which lost 3 bases and 0 bases, there was a span of 8 bases. Germline CDR1 KGHSH, CDR2 LQKENI. The CDR3 loop spans 15 amino acids. The CDR3 coding sequence is TGTGCCAGCTCACCCCCGGGGACGAACACCGGGGAGCTGTTTTTT. Protein: CASSPPGTNTGELFF.

The chain combines TRBV13 with TRBJ1-2; 8 nucleotides match TRBD1. The V gene end was trimmed by 3 bases and the J gene end by 8 bases; junction bases not matched to a gene: 14. Germline CDR1 is PRHDT and CDR2 is FYEKMQ (reference sequence). This CDR3 is built from 16 residues. CDR3 DNA: TGTGCCAGCAGCTTTGAGGGGGACAGGATGCTTCGAGGCTACACCTTC. The encoded protein is CASSFEGDRMLRGYTF.

This sequence joins TRBV5-1 and TRBJ1-4, with D perhaps TRBD1 (5 bases). Germline V gene data show CDR1 as SGHRS and CDR2 as YFSETQ. The ends were cut back, 2 bases at V and 7 bases at J, with 12 bases in the middle. This CDR3 is 14 amino acids long. The CDR3 coding sequence is TGCGCCAGCAGCTTCTCCGGGGGGAGTGAAAAACTGTTTTTT. This gives the protein CASSFSGGSEKLFF.

The chain combines TRBV6-5 with TRBJ1-3, with 7 positions matching TRBD1. The germline V gene encodes CDR1 MNHEY and CDR2 SVGAGI. With V trimmed by 1 base and J by 2 bases, 5 bases remained unmatched. This CDR3 spans 16 amino acids. CDR3 amino acids: CASSYFQGVAGNTIYF. The CDR3 bases are TGTGCCAGCAGTTACTTTCAGGGGGTAGCTGGAAACACCATATATTTT.

The chain links TRBV9 to TRBJ1-1; no definite D call. Germline CDR1 reads SGDLS; CDR2 reads YYNGEE. The CDR3 sequence is 15 residues long. Trimming took off 4 bases at V and 0 bases at J, with 13 bases between the two ends. The CDR3: CASSPLGSMNTEAFF. CDR3 sequence (DNA): TGTGCCAGCAGCCCACTGGGTAGCATGAACACTGAAGCTTTCTTT. The variable domain in full, with the rest retrieved from reference TRBV9 and TRBJ1-1, is DSGVTQTPKHLITATGQRVTLRCSPRSGDLSVYWYQQSLDQGLQFLIQYYNGEERAKGNILERFSAQQFPDLHSELNLSSLELGDSALYFCASSPLGSMNTEAFFGQGTRLTVV.

This chain connects TRBV6-1 to TRBJ2-7; TRBD2 agrees at 7 bases. Per the germline V gene, CDR1 is MNHNS and CDR2 is SASEGT. Losses at the gene ends were 5 bases for V and 0 bases for J; bases not matched to a gene: 7. CDR3 length: 15 residues. The CDR3 DNA sequence: TGTGCCAGCAGTCCACGGTGGGGGGGCTCCTACGAGCAGTACTTC. This translates into CASSPRWGGSYEQYF.

The chain links TRBV6-1 to TRBJ2-1; D perhaps matches TRBD2 (5 bases). Per the germline V gene, CDR1 is MNHNS and CDR2 is SASEGT. This CDR3 region has 13 residues. V shed 8 bases and J shed 4 bases, with 12 bases lying between them. The DNA for the CDR3 is TGTGCCAGCGTGAGTAGGACTTACAATGAGCAGTTCTTC. Its protein product is CASVSRTYNEQFF.

The chain joins TRBV30 to TRBJ2-5; TRBD2 matches 9 bases. This CDR3 is built from 16 residues. CDR1 and CDR2 (germline): GTSNPN, SVGIG (reference sequence). The junction had 9 bases not matched to a gene; V was cut back by 0 bases and J by 4 bases. CDR3 residues: CAWSVGAGGPIETQYF. The CDR3, as DNA: TGTGCCTGGAGTGTAGGAGCGGGAGGCCCCATAGAGACCCAGTACTTC.

The chain carries TRBV7-6 and TRBJ1-1; D unclear. With 3 bases removed from V and 1 base from J, the gap between germline ends came to 6 bases. The CDR3 runs to 13 residues. Germline CDR1 reads SGHVS; CDR2 reads FNYEAQ. The CDR3 protein is CASSFGTNTEAFF. CDR3 DNA: TGTGCCAGCAGCTTTGGCACGAACACTGAAGCTTTCTTT.

The V gene is TRBV9, the J gene TRBJ2-4; 7 nucleotides match TRBD1. Losses at the gene ends were 3 bases for V and 11 bases for J; bases not matched to a gene: 5. The CDR3 is made up of 12 amino acids. Germline CDR1 SGDLS, CDR2 YYNGEE. Here the CDR3 reads CASSGDSSVQYF. Written as DNA, the CDR3 is TGTGCCAGCAGCGGGGACAGTTCGGTTCAGTACTTC. The variable domain in full, completed from reference TRBV9 and TRBJ2-4, reads DSGVTQTPKHLITATGQRVTLRCSPRSGDLSVYWYQQSLDQGLQFLIQYYNGEERAKGNILERFSAQQFPDLHSELNLSSLELGDSALYFCASSGDSSVQYFGAGTRLSVL.

The V and J genes are TRBV9 and TRBJ2-3; no clear D gene. CDR3 length: 15 amino acids. Trimming stripped 7 bases from V and 2 bases from J, with 17 bases between. The germline V gene encodes CDR1 SGDLS and CDR2 YYNGEE. DNA for the CDR3: TGTGCCAGCTCAACGGCGGAAAGCTTCACAGATACGCAGTATTTT. Protein: CASSTAESFTDTQYF.

This rearrangement joins TRBV5-1 to TRBJ1-1, with D possibly TRBD1 on 5 matching bases. Trimming left V 4 bases short and J 0 bases short, with 7 bases between. Germline values: CDR1 SGHRS, CDR2 YFSETQ. The CDR3 consists of 13 residues. This CDR3 is CASSQGMNTEAFF. Here the CDR3 DNA reads TGCGCCAGCAGCCAGGGAATGAACACTGAAGCTTTCTTT.

The chain has TRBV5-6 and TRBJ1-6, with TRBD1 matching 9 bases. J gave up 9 bases and V 2 bases, and 3 bases lay outside the gene matches. The length of the CDR3 is 14 residues. Germline-derived CDR1 and CDR2 are SGHDT and YYEEEE. The CDR3 nucleotides are TGTGCCAGCAGCTTTTACAGGGGGCGTTCACCCCTCCACTTT. It encodes CASSFYRGRSPLHF.

V usage is TRBV30 and J usage is TRBJ2-7, with TRBD2 matching over 8 bases. Per germline, CDR1 GTSNPN and CDR2 SVGIG (reference sequence). The length of the CDR3 is 13 residues. The junction had 4 bases not matched to a gene; V was cut back by 4 bases and J by 2 bases. The CDR3 bases are TGTGCCTGGATGCCGGGACTAGCCTACGAGCAGTACTTC. This sequence encodes CAWMPGLAYEQYF. Variable domain in full (rest from reference TRBV30 and TRBJ2-7): SQTIHQWPATLVQPVGSPLSLECTVEGTSNPNLYWYRQAAGRGLQLLFYSVGIGQISSEVPQNLSASRPQDRQFILSSKKLLLSDSGFYLCAWMPGLAYEQYFGPGTRLTVT.

The V and J genes are TRBV28 and TRBJ1-2; D is uncertain. The germline V gene encodes CDR1 MDHEN and CDR2 SYDVKM. The germline V and J ends were trimmed by 3 bases and 8 bases, with 10 bases remaining between them. This CDR3 contains 12 residues. The CDR3 coding sequence is TGTGCCAGCAGTTTTGAGGAGAGAGGCTACACCTTC. Protein product: CASSFEERGYTF.

A few counts support this clone. This chain joins TRBV5-1 and TRBJ2-6, with 10 bases fitting TRBD1. CDR1 and CDR2 from the germline V gene are SGHRS and YFSETQ. This CDR3 is 16 amino acids long. The V and J ends lost 3 bases and 0 bases, in that order; junction bases with no gene match: 0. CDR3 DNA sequence: TGCGCCAGCAGCTGGACAGGGGGCTCTGGGGCCAACGTCCTGACTTTC. Its protein product is CASSWTGGSGANVLTF.